The 24 T cell receptor beta chains reported below all come from one sample, sequenced in a study of monozygotic twins with inflammatory bowel disease. For each CDR3 protein, TCRdb gives one entry from its re-call of the 5' RACE reads, without DNA. This table holds about 210,000 distinct CDR3 sequences. The sequenced sample consisted of blood. The receptors derive from a human donor with ulcerative colitis or Crohn's disease, or a healthy co-twin of an affected twin (not recorded which).

The genes are TRBV5-1 and TRBJ2-5; TCRdb indicates TRBD2, and absent DNA this call remains unverified. The CDR3 consists of 14 residues. Germline V lookup: CDR1 SGHRS, CDR2 YFSETQ. CDR3 sequence: CASSLGAGVGTQYF.

CDR3 region: CSVWGGDRTYEQYF. The chain carries TRBV29-1 and TRBJ2-7; lacking DNA, the TRBD1 call made by TCRdb goes unchecked. CDR1 and CDR2 (germline): SQVTM, ANQGSEA. The CDR3 is made up of 14 amino acids.

The chain combines TRBV5-1 with TRBJ2-1. The CDR3 has 15 amino acids. Germline loops: CDR1 SGHRS, CDR2 YFSETQ. The CDR3 here is CATKTDLLWSGEQFF.

The V and J genes are TRBV24-1 and TRBJ2-5; TCRdb's assignment of TRBD1 cannot be checked, as there is no DNA. The CDR3 loop spans 15 amino acids. In germline, CDR1 is KGHDR, CDR2 SFDVKD. The CDR3 region is CATSDPRGLQETQYF.

This chain uses TRBV5-1 with TRBJ2-7; TCRdb lists TRBD2, though no DNA is available to test this call. This CDR3 is 16 amino acids long. CDR1 is SGHRS and CDR2 is YFSETQ in the germline V gene. The chain's CDR3 is CASSLVGASSSYEQYF.

The chain carries TRBV18 and TRBJ2-1; TCRdb gives TRBD2 as the D gene, but with no DNA this cannot be confirmed. The CDR3 has 15 residues. Germline CDR1 is KGHSH and CDR2 is LQKENI. The CDR3 reads CASSLGLPPGNEQFF.

This chain connects TRBV6-1 to TRBJ1-2; TCRdb's D gene call, TRBD1, goes unchecked for lack of DNA. This CDR3 has 15 amino acids. The germline V gene has CDR1 MNHNS and CDR2 SASEGT. CDR3 loop: CASSDPPTGNYGYTF.

V gene TRBV5-1 combines with J gene TRBJ2-1; TCRdb designates TRBD1, a call that cannot be tested without DNA. CDR1 and CDR2 (germline): SGHRS, YFSETQ. The CDR3 length is 14 residues. The CDR3 reads CASSLGGDYNEQFF.

This chain joins TRBV12-3 or TRBV12-4 and TRBJ1-5. The CDR3 is made up of 14 amino acids. This CDR3 is CASRQTATKEPQHF.

The chain recombines TRBV10-3 with TRBJ2-5; the D call from TCRdb, TRBD2, cannot be confirmed without DNA. This CDR3 contains 15 residues. CDR1 is ENHRY and CDR2 is SYGVKD in the germline V gene. The CDR3 reads CAISVVAGGQETQYF.

The CDR3 spells CASSVDGSGELFF. V is TRBV5-1 and J is TRBJ2-2; the D gene TCRdb calls, TRBD2, cannot be checked with no DNA. CDR3 length: 13 residues. Germline CDR1 is SGHRS and CDR2 is YFSETQ.

This chain links TRBV6-2 or TRBV6-3 with TRBJ1-1. Germline CDR1 and CDR2: MNHEY and SVGEGT. This CDR3 contains 12 residues. This chain's CDR3 is CASSQGGTEAFF.

V is TRBV6-1 and J is TRBJ2-2; no DNA is available, so the TRBD1 call from TCRdb remains unchecked. This CDR3 spans 14 amino acids. Germline CDR1 MNHNS, CDR2 SASEGT. The CDR3 sequence: CASSRQGYTGELFF.

The chain carries TRBV12-3 or TRBV12-4 and TRBJ1-1; absent DNA, TCRdb's TRBD1 call cannot be checked. The CDR3 consists of 13 residues. This CDR3 reads CASSFQGRTEAFF.

CDR3 protein: CASSVVAGDGDNSPLHF. The rearrangement links TRBV9 to TRBJ1-6; TCRdb indicates TRBD1, and absent DNA this call remains unverified. The CDR3 extends over 17 amino acids. CDR1 SGDLS and CDR2 YYNGEE come from the germline V gene.

V usage is TRBV18 and J usage is TRBJ2-1. CDR3 length: 13 residues. Germline V CDR1 and CDR2: KGHSH, LQKENI. CDR3: CASSPGYGNEQFF.

The CDR3: CSAYPGQGSYEQYF. V gene TRBV20-1 combines with J gene TRBJ2-7; TCRdb selects TRBD1, and the lack of DNA leaves this call unchecked. Germline-derived CDR1 and CDR2 are DFQATT and SNEGSKA (reference sequence). The CDR3 consists of 14 residues.

V gene TRBV5-1 combines with J gene TRBJ1-2. This CDR3 region has 14 residues. Germline V gene data show CDR1 as SGHRS and CDR2 as YFSETQ. The CDR3 spells CASSLDYRNYGYTF. Full variable domain (rest looked up from reference TRBV5-1 and TRBJ1-2): KAGVTQTPRYLIKTRGQQVTLSCSPISGHRSVSWYQQTPGQGLQFLFEYFSETQRNKGNFPGRFSGRQFSNSRSEMNVSTLELGDSALYLCASSLDYRNYGYTFGSGTRLTVV.

The CDR3 spells CASSLANRGRETQYF. The chain links TRBV7-2 to TRBJ2-5; with no DNA, the TCRdb D assignment of TRBD1 cannot be verified. Germline CDR1 SGHTA, CDR2 FQGNSA. CDR3 length: 15 amino acids. The variable domain in full, with the rest retrieved from reference TRBV7-2 and TRBJ2-5, is GAGVSQSPSNKVTEKGKDVELRCDPISGHTALYWYRQSLGQGLEFLIYFQGNSAPDKSGLPSDRFSAERTGGSVSTLTIQRTQQEDSAVYLCASSLANRGRETQYFGPGTRLLVL.

The rearrangement joins TRBV20-1 to TRBJ2-1; there is no DNA to check the TCRdb D call of TRBD2. The CDR3 contains 17 residues. The germline CDR1 and CDR2 sequences are DFQATT and SNEGSKA (reference sequence). The CDR3 reads CSARGGTSGLNYNEQFF.

The gene calls are TRBV2 and TRBJ1-2. The CDR3 totals 14 residues. The germline V gene encodes CDR1 SNHLY and CDR2 FYNNEI. The CDR3 protein is CASTPIGTNYGYTF.

The gene calls are TRBV28 and TRBJ2-7; TCRdb reports TRBD1, a call that lacks DNA to check it against. This CDR3 comprises 16 residues. Germline V gene data show CDR1 as MDHEN and CDR2 as SYDVKM. CDR3 in amino acids: CASSVAGTGGIYEQYF. Based on the CDR3 plus reference TRBV28 and TRBJ2-7, the full variable domain is DVKVTQSSRYLVKRTGEKVFLECVQDMDHENMFWYRQDPGLGLRLIYFSYDVKMKEKGDIPEGYSVSREKKERFSLILESASTNQTSMYLCASSVAGTGGIYEQYFGPGTRLTVT.

The J gene is TRBJ2-3, the V gene TRBV7-6; TCRdb's D call, TRBD2, is unchecked because there is no DNA. The CDR3 sequence is 18 residues long. Per germline, CDR1 SGHVS and CDR2 FNYEAQ. The CDR3 is CASSLVGQAYTSTDTQYF.

This chain uses TRBV12-3 or TRBV12-4 with TRBJ2-3; TCRdb's D gene call, TRBD1, goes unchecked for lack of DNA. The CDR3 spans 14 residues. The CDR3 is CASSFTGTDDTQYF.